The 5 T cell receptor beta chains below were found in one sample sequenced in a study of blood T cell repertoires in COVID-19 (dated by TCRdb to the early 2020s). Libraries were constructed by the immunoSEQ multiplex PCR assay. Here the immuneACCESS table is served through TCRdb, limited to in-frame sequences with V and J called. Missing clones are a known gap in these copies; in checked studies unresolved V genes cover under half, and the rest lacks a known reason. This sample has some 230,000 clones in its table, and roughly 80% of those were observed once. The top ten clones comprise roughly 8% of the sample. The sample comprised peripheral blood. These receptors were obtained from an elderly woman with COVID-19, enrolled during active disease.

The genes are TRBV2 and TRBJ2-2, with a possible D match to TRBD1 (5 bases). The germline V and J ends were trimmed by 7 bases and 3 bases, with 12 bases remaining between them. The CDR3 runs to 14 residues. CDR1 SNHLY and CDR2 FYNNEI come from the germline V gene. CDR3 region: CASKGRRDTGELFF. CDR3 nucleotides: TGTGCCAGCAAAGGACGCAGGGACACCGGGGAGCTGTTTTTT. Using reference TRBV2 and TRBJ2-2 for the parts outside the CDR3, the full variable domain is EPEVTQTPSHQVTQMGQEVILRCVPISNHLYFYWYRQILGQKVEFLVSFYNNEISEKSEIFDDQFSVERPDGSNFTLKIRSTKLEDSAMYFCASKGRRDTGELFFGEGSRLTVL.

CDR3 loop: CASSYQAGLSNTEAFF. Written as DNA, the CDR3 is TGTGCCAGCAGCTACCAGGCGGGACTCTCGAACACTGAAGCTTTCTTT. The chain has TRBV7-2 and TRBJ1-1; D is possibly TRBD1 (5 bases). Deletions cut 4 bases from V and 1 base from J, with 16 bases between. Germline values: CDR1 SGHTA, CDR2 FQGNSA. The CDR3 spans 16 residues. Combining the CDR3 with reference TRBV7-2 and TRBJ1-1 gives the whole variable domain GAGVSQSPSNKVTEKGKDVELRCDPISGHTALYWYRQSLGQGLEFLIYFQGNSAPDKSGLPSDRFSAERTGGSVSTLTIQRTQQEDSAVYLCASSYQAGLSNTEAFFGQGTRLTVV.

This chain connects TRBV5-4 to TRBJ1-6; 7 bases fit TRBD1. Unmatched junction bases numbered 10, after V lost 3 bases and J lost 7 bases. The CDR3 length is 16 residues. Germline CDR1 is SGHNT and CDR2 is YYREEE (reference sequence). The CDR3 DNA sequence: TGTGCCAGCAGCTCAGAACCGACAGGGCCGAATTCACCCCTCCACTTT. This gives the protein CASSSEPTGPNSPLHF.

Comments on this clone: This may be a read error: a much more frequent sequence differs by one nucleotide. The gene calls are TRBV5-4 and TRBJ1-1, with no clear D. Germline V lookup: CDR1 SGHNT, CDR2 YYREEE (reference sequence). There are 12 residues in the CDR3. V was clipped by 4 bases and J by 5 bases, with 9 bases between them. The CDR3 DNA reads TGTGCCAGCAGCATAAGGGAGACTGAAGCTTTCTTT. It is translated as CASSIRETEAFF.

This clone was counted at least ten times. The J gene is TRBJ2-2, the V gene TRBV5-1; D may be TRBD2 (6 bases). In germline, CDR1 is SGHRS, CDR2 YFSETQ. The length of the CDR3 is 17 residues. The V and J ends lost 0 bases and 5 bases respectively, with 17 bases between them. As DNA, the CDR3 is TGCGCCAGCAGCTTGGAACCCCCTAGCGAACAGACCGGGGAGCTGTTTTTT. Its translation is CASSLEPPSEQTGELFF.